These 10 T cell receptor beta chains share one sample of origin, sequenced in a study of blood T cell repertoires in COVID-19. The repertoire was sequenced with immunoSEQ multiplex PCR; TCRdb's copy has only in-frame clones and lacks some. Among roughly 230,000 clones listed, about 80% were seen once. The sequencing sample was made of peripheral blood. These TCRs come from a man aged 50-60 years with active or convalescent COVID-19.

The CDR3 here is CASSHPSGGQETQYF. In DNA, the CDR3 is TGTGCCAGCAGCCACCCCTCAGGGGGGCAGGAGACCCAGTACTTC. V usage is TRBV4-2 and J usage is TRBJ2-5; D is perhaps TRBD1 (7 bases). Per the germline V gene, CDR1 is LGHNA and CDR2 is YNFKEQ. V was cut by 3 bases and J by 5 bases, with 16 bases left in between. This CDR3 has 15 residues.

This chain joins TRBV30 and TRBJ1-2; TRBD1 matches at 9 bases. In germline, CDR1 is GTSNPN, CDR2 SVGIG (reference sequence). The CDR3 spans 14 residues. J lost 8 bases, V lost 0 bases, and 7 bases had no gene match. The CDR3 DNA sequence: TGTGCCTGGAGTGTACAGGGACAGGGCGACGGCTACACCTTC. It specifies CAWSVQGQGDGYTF.

As DNA, the CDR3 is TGTGCCAGCAGTTTAGACGGGGGAGGGCAGCCCCAGCATTTT. Its translation: CASSLDGGGQPQHF. The chain is built from TRBV28 and TRBJ1-5; tentatively, D is TRBD1 (5 bases). Trimming pared 2 bases from V and 7 bases from J, leaving 12 bases between. The germline gives CDR1 MDHEN, CDR2 SYDVKM. This CDR3 has 14 amino acids.

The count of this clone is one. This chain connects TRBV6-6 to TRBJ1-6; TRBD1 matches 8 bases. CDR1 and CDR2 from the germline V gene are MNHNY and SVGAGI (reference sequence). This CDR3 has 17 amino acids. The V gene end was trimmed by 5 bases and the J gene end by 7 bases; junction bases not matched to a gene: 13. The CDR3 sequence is CASSPRDRTSGNSPLHF. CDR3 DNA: TGTGCCAGCAGTCCCCGGGACAGGACCTCGGGAAATTCACCCCTCCACTTT.

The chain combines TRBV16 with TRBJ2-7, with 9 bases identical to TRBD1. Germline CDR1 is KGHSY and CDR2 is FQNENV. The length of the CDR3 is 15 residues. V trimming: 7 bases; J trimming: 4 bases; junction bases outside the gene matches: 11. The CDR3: CASIPGQGVRYEQYF. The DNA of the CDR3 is TGTGCCAGCATCCCGGGACAGGGTGTACGATACGAGCAGTACTTC. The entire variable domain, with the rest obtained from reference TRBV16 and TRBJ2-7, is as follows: GEEVAQTPKHLVRGEGQKAKLYCAPIKGHSYVFWYQQVLKNEFKFLISFQNENVFDETGMPKERFSAKCLPNSPCSLEIQATKLEDSAVYFCASIPGQGVRYEQYFGPGTRLTVT.

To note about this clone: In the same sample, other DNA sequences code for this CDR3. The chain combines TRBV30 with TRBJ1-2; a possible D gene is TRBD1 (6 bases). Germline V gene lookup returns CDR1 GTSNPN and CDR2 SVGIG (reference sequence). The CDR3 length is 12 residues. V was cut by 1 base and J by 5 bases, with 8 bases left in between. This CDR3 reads CAWSGGTYGYTF. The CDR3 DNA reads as TGTGCCTGGAGTGGGGGGACATATGGCTACACCTTC.

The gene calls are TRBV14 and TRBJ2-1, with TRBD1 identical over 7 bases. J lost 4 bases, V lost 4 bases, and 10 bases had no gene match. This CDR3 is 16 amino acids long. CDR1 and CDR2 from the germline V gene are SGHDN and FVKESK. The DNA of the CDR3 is TGTGCCAGCAGCCGACCCGGGACAGTGGGATACAATGAGCAGTTCTTC. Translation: CASSRPGTVGYNEQFF. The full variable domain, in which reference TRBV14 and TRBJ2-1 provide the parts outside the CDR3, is EAGVTQFPSHSVIEKGQTVTLRCDPISGHDNLYWYRRVMGKEIKFLLHFVKESKQDESGMPNNRFLAERTGGTYSTLKVQPAELEDSGVYFCASSRPGTVGYNEQFFGPGTRLTVL.

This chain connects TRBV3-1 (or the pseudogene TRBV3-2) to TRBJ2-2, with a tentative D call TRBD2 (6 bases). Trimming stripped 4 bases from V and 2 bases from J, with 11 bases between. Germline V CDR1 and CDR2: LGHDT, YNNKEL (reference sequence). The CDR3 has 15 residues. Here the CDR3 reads CASSPCGANTGELFF. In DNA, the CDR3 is TGTGCCAGCAGCCCATGCGGGGCCAACACCGGGGAGCTGTTTTTT.

CDR3 coding DNA: TGTGCCAGCAGCCAAGATTGGCATGGCTACACCTTC. Its protein is CASSQDWHGYTF. The chain links TRBV3-1 (or the pseudogene TRBV3-2) to TRBJ1-2; D not certain. Between the trimmed V and J ends, which lost 0 bases and 6 bases, there was a span of 5 bases. Germline loops: CDR1 LGHDT, CDR2 YNNKEL (reference sequence). The CDR3 loop spans 12 amino acids.

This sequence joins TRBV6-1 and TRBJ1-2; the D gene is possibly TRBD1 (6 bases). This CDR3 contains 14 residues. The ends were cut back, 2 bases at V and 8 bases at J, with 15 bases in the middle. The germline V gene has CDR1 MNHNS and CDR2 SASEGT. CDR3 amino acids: CASSERGSLNGYTF. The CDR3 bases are TGTGCCAGCAGTGAAAGGGGGAGTCTAAACGGCTACACCTTC.